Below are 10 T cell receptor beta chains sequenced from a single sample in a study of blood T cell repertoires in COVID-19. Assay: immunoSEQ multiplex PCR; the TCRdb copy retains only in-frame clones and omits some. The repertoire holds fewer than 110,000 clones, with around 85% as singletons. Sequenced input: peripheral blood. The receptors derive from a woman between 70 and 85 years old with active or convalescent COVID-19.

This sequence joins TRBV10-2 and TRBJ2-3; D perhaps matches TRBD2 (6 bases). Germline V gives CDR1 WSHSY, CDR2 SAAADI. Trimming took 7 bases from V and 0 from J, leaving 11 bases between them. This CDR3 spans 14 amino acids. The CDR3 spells CASTLGLSTDTQYF. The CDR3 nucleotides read TGCGCCAGCACATTGGGACTTAGCACAGATACGCAGTATTTT.

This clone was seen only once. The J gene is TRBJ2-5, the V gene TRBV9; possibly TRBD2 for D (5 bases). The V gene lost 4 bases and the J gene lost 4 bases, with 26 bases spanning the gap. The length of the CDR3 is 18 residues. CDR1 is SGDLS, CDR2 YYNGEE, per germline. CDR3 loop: CASSNLAPYEGVTETQYF. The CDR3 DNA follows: TGTGCCAGCAGCAACCTAGCCCCCTACGAGGGCGTAACAGAGACCCAGTACTTC.

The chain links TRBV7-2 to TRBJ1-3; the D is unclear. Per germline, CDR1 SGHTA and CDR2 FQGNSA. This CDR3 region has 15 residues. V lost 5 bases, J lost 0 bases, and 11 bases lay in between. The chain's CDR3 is CASSLSGTSGNTIYF. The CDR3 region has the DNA TGTGCCAGCAGCCTTTCAGGCACCTCTGGAAACACCATATATTTT.

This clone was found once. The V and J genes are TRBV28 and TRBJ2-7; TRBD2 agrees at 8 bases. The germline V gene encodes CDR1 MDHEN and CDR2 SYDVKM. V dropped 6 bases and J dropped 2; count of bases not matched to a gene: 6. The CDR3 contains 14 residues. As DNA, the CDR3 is TGTGCCAGCAGCCCCACTAGCGGACCCTACGAGCAGTACTTC. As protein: CASSPTSGPYEQYF.

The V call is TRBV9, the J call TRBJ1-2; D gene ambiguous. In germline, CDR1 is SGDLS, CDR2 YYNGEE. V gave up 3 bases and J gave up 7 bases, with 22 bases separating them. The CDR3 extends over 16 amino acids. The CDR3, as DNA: TGTGCCAGCAGCGCCCGCCCCGTGCGTAGTTTTGCTGGCTACACCTTC. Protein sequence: CASSARPVRSFAGYTF.

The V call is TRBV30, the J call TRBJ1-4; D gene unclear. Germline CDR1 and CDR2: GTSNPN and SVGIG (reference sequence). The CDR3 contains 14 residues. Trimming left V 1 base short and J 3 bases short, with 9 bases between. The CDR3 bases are TGTGCCTGGAGTGGAGGTGCGGCTAATGAAAAACTGTTTTTT. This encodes CAWSGGAANEKLFF.

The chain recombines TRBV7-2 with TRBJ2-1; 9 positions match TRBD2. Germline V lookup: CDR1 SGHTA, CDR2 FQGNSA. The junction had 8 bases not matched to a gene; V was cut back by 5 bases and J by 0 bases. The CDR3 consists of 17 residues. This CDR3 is CASSLTSGSSSYNEQFF. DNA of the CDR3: TGTGCCAGCAGCCTCACTAGCGGGTCCAGCTCCTACAATGAGCAGTTCTTC.

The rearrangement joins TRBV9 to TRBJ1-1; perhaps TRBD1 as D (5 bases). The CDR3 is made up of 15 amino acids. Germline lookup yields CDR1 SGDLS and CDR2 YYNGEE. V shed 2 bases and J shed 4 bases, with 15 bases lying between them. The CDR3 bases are TGTGCCAGCAGCGTTCGGGCAGTTGGGGCCACTGAAGCTTTCTTT. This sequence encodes CASSVRAVGATEAFF.

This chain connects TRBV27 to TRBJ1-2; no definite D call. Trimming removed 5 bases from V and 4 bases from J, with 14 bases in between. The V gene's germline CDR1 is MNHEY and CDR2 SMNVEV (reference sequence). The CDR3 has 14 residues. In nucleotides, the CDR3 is TGTGCCAGCAGTCCTCAGAGCGGCCCCTATGGCTACACCTTC. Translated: CASSPQSGPYGYTF.

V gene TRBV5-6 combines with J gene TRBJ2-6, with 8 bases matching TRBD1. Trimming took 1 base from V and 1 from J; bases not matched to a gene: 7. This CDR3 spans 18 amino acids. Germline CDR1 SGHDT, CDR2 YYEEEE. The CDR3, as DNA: TGTGCCAGCAGCTTGCTCGGACAGGGTAGGTCTGGGGCCAACGTCCTGACTTTC. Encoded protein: CASSLLGQGRSGANVLTF.